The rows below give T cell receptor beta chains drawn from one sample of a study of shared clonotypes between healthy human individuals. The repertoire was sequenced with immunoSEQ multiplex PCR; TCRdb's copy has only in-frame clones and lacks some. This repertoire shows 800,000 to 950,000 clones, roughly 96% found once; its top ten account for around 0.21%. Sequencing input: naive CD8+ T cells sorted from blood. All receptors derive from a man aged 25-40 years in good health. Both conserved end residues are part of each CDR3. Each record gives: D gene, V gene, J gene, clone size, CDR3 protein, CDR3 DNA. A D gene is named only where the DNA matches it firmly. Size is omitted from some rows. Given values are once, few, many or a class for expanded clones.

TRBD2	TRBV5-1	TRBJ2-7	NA	CASSSVGDYYEQYF	TGCGCCAGCAGCTCTGTAGGGGACTACTACGAGCAGTACTTC
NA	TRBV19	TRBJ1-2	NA	CASSIVHGGHYGYTF	TGTGCCAGTAGTATAGTACACGGCGGTCACTATGGCTACACCTTC
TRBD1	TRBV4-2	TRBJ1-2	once	CASSQPTPGQGNEGYTF	TGTGCCAGCAGCCAGCCGACCCCGGGACAGGGGAATGAAGGCTACACCTTC
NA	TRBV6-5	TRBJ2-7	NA	CASSTHRATSYEQYF	TGTGCCAGCAGTACCCACAGGGCAACTAGTTACGAGCAGTACTTC
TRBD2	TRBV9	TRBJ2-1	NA	CSSGAYNEQFF	TGTTCTAGCGGAGCTTACAATGAGCAGTTCTTC
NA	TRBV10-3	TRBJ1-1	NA	CAISARTLNTEAFF	TGTGCCATCTCGGCTCGAACATTGAACACTGAAGCTTTCTTT
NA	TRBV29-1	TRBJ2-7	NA	CSVHIPGTAFYEQYF	TGCAGCGTACACATACCCGGGACTGCATTTTACGAGCAGTACTTC
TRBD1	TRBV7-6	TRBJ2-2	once	CASSPTGGSRTGELFF	TGTGCCAGCAGCCCTACAGGGGGCTCGAGGACCGGGGAGCTGTTTTTT
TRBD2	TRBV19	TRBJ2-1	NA	CASTSGRNEQFF	TGTGCCAGCACTAGCGGGAGGAATGAGCAGTTCTTC
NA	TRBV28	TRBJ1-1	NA	CASSTPPGTYNTEAFF	TGTGCCAGCAGTACACCACCCGGGACGTACAACACTGAAGCTTTCTTT
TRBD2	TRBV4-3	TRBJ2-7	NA	CASSLGTSREQYF	TGCGCCAGCAGCTTAGGGACTAGTAGAGAGCAGTACTTC
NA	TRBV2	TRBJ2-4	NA	CASARGGLTKNIQYF	TGTGCCAGCGCGCGAGGGGGGTTGACCAAAAACATTCAGTACTTC
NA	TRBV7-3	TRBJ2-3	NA	CASSPETGGQGWDTQYF	TGTGCCAGCAGCCCCGAAACCGGTGGGCAGGGCTGGGATACGCAGTATTTT
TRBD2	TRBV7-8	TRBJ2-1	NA	CASSPKAGAPLYNEQFF	TGTGCCAGCAGCCCCAAGGCGGGAGCACCGCTCTACAATGAGCAGTTCTTC
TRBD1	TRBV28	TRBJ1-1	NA	CAGGTGPEAFF	TGTGCCGGTGGGACAGGCCCCGAAGCTTTCTTT
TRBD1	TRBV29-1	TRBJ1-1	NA	CSVEFQQGGATEAFF	TGCAGCGTTGAGTTCCAACAGGGGGGGGCCACTGAAGCTTTCTTT
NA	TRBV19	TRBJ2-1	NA	CASSTPVVNKKSYNEQFF	TGTGCCAGTAGCACCCCCGTGGTCAATAAGAAGTCCTACAATGAGCAGTTCTTC
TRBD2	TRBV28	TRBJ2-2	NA	CASTPLAPAGRTGELFF	TGTGCCAGCACCCCTCTGGCCCCAGCGGGGAGGACCGGGGAGCTGTTTTTT
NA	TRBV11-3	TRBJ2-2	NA	CASRGWGTGELFF	TGTGCCAGCAGGGGGTGGGGCACCGGGGAGCTGTTTTTT
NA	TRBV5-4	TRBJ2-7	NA	CASSLPDSYEQYF	TGTGCCAGCAGCTTACCGGATTCCTACGAGCAGTACTTC
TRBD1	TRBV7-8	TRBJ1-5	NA	CASSLSRRGQSHNQPQHF	TGTGCCAGCAGCCTTTCTCGACGGGGACAGTCTCACAATCAGCCCCAGCATTTT
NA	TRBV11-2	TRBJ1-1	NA	CASSLLQGENTEAFF	TGTGCCAGCAGCTTACTACAGGGAGAGAACACTGAAGCTTTCTTT
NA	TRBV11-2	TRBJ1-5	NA	CASSLDPGASNQPQHF	TGTGCCAGCAGCTTAGATCCGGGGGCAAGCAATCAGCCCCAGCATTTT
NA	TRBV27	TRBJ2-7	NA	CASSLSTGSYEQYF	TGTGCCAGCAGTTTATCAACTGGCTCCTACGAGCAGTACTTC
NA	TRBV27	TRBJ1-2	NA	CASSLGGGLDRGYTF	TGTGCCAGCAGTTTAGGAGGGGGGCTTGATCGTGGCTACACCTTC
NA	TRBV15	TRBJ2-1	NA	CATSRGLSGTYNEQFF	TGTGCCACCAGCAGAGGTCTGAGCGGGACATACAATGAGCAGTTCTTC
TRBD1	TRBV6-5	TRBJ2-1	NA	CASSYGQGSDNEQFF	TGTGCCAGCAGTTATGGACAGGGGAGTGACAATGAGCAGTTCTTC
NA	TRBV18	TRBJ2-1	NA	CASSPTGASYNEQFF	TGTGCCAGCTCACCTACCGGGGCCTCCTACAATGAGCAGTTCTTC
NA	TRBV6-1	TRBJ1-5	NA	CASSEPGREPQHF	TGTGCCAGCAGTGAACCAGGGAGGGAGCCCCAGCATTTT
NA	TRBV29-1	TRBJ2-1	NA	CSVGLGIEQFF	TGCAGCGTTGGGTTAGGGATTGAGCAGTTCTTC
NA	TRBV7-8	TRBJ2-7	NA	CASSHSPDRNTYEQYF	TGTGCCAGCAGCCATAGCCCAGACAGGAATACCTACGAGCAGTACTTC
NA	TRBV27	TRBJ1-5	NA	CASSLQGQPQHF	TGTGCCAGCAGTTTACAGGGTCAGCCCCAGCATTTT
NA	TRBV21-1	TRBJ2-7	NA	CASSKARDREPYEQYF	TGTGCCAGCAGCAAAGCCCGGGACAGGGAACCCTACGAGCAGTACTTC
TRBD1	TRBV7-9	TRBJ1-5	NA	CASSLGQGVNQPQHF	TGTGCCAGCAGCTTGGGACAGGGGGTCAATCAGCCCCAGCATTTT
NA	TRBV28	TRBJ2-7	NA	CASSLRALALYEQYF	TGTGCCAGCAGTTTAAGGGCCCTAGCTCTCTACGAGCAGTACTTC
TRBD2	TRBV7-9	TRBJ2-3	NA	CASSLPGGRADSDTQYF	TGTGCCAGCAGCTTACCGGGCGGGAGGGCCGATTCAGATACGCAGTATTTT
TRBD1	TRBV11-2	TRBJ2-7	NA	CASSLAGTGSTYEQYF	TGTGCCAGCAGCTTAGCAGGGACAGGGTCAACCTACGAGCAGTACTTC
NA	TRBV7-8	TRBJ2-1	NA	CASSANYNEQFF	TGTGCCAGCAGCGCCAACTACAATGAGCAGTTCTTC
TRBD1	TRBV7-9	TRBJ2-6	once	CASSSRQGTGANVLTF	TGTGCCAGCAGCTCAAGACAGGGAACTGGGGCCAACGTCCTGACTTTC
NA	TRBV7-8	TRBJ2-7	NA	CASSRQTEAYEQYF	TGTGCCAGCAGCCGACAGACAGAAGCCTACGAGCAGTACTTC
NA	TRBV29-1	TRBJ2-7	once	CSVVSQRSSYEQYF	TGCAGCGTTGTTAGTCAGAGGAGCTCCTACGAGCAGTACTTC
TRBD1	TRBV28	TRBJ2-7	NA	CASRIGQADYEQYF	TGTGCCAGCAGAATTGGACAGGCGGACTACGAGCAGTACTTC
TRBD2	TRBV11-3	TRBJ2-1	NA	CASSLGTNTIYNEQFF	TGTGCCAGCAGCTTGGGGACTAACACGATATACAATGAGCAGTTCTTC
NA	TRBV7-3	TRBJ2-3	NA	CASSLTEGDTKYF	TGTGCCAGCAGCTTAACCGAGGGGGACACAAAGTATTTT
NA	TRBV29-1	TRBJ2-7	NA	CSVESEPTYEQYF	TGCAGCGTTGAGTCGGAACCAACCTACGAGCAGTACTTC
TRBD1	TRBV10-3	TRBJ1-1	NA	CAISESTGGATEAFF	TGTGCCATCAGTGAGTCTACAGGGGGGGCAACTGAAGCTTTCTTT
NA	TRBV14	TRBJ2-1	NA	CASSEENSYGNEQFF	TGTGCCAGCAGCGAAGAAAATTCCTACGGCAATGAGCAGTTCTTC
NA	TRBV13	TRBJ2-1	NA	CASSMQGNEQFF	TGTGCCAGCAGCATGCAGGGAAATGAGCAGTTCTTC
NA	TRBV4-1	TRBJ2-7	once	CASSHSGAHEQYF	TGCGCCAGCAGTCACTCGGGAGCGCACGAGCAGTACTTC
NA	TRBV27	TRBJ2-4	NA	CASSERNIQYF	TGTGCCAGCAGTGAGCGTAACATTCAGTACTTC
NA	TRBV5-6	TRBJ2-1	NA	CASSLAIDEQFF	TGTGCCAGCAGCCTTGCTATCGATGAGCAGTTCTTC
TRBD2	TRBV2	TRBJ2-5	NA	CASSEATGGMETQYF	TGTGCCAGCAGTGAAGCAACGGGAGGGATGGAGACCCAGTACTTC
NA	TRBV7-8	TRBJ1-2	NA	CASSLEVRWDTNNYGYTF	TGTGCCAGCAGCTTAGAGGTTCGGTGGGACACCAATAACTATGGCTACACCTTC
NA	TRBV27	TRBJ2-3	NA	CASSPSAVLASTDTQYF	TGTGCCAGCAGTCCATCCGCGGTATTAGCGAGCACAGATACGCAGTATTTT
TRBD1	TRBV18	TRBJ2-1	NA	CASIPGQGGNEQFF	TGTGCCAGTATCCCGGGACAGGGAGGAAATGAGCAGTTCTTC
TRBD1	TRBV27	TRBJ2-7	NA	CASSSVDRVAHEQYF	TGTGCCAGCAGTTCGGTGGACAGGGTGGCCCACGAGCAGTACTTC
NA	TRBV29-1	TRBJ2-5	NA	CSVDPQGIQETQYF	TGCAGCGTTGACCCCCAGGGAATCCAAGAGACCCAGTACTTC
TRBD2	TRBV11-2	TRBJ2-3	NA	CASSLVPSGSLDTQYF	TGTGCCAGCAGCTTAGTGCCTAGCGGGTCGTTGGATACGCAGTATTTT
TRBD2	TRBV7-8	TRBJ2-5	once	CASSLLLANNQETQYF	TGTGCCAGCAGCTTATTACTAGCGAACAACCAAGAGACCCAGTACTTC
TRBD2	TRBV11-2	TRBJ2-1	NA	CASGSSGSYNEQFF	TGTGCCAGCGGCTCTAGCGGATCCTACAATGAGCAGTTCTTC